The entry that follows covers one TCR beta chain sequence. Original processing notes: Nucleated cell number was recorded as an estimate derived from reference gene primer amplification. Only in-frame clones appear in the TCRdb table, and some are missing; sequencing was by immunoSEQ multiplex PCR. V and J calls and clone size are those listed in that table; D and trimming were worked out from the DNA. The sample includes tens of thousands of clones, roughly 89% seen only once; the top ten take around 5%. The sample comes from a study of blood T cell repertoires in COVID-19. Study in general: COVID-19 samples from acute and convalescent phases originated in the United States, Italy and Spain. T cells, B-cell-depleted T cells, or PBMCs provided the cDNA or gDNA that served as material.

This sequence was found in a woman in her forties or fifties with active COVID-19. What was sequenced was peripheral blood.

CDR3 in DNA: TGCGCCAGCAACCCATCGCCTAGCGGCTACAATGAGCAGTTCTTC. Encoded protein: CASNPSPSGYNEQFF. This rearrangement joins TRBV5-1 to TRBJ2-1, with 7 bases fitting TRBD2. J lost 3 bases, V lost 6 bases, and 9 bases had no gene match. Germline V gene lookup returns CDR1 SGHRS and CDR2 YFSETQ. This CDR3 contains 15 residues.